These 20 T cell receptor beta chains were sequenced from one sample in a study of identical twins. Using its own MiXCR run on the 5' RACE reads, TCRdb lists one record per CDR3 protein. This table has under 800,000 distinct CDR3 sequences, about 20% appearing once. The same data also went into a second study, on T cells expressing NK-cell markers.

Source material: PBMCs. The source is a woman aged 18-29 years in good health.

In this sample, this clonotype turned up a few times. The chain couples TRBV5-6 to TRBJ2-2; a weak D match, TRBD1 (6 bases). The CDR3 is made up of 16 amino acids. Germline CDR1 reads SGHDT; CDR2 reads YYEEEE. V was pared by 1 base and J by 5 bases, with 15 bases between. CDR3 in amino acids: CASSLQGMVWTGELFF. CDR3 coding DNA: TGTGCCAGCAGCTTGCAGGGGATGGTGTGGACCGGGGAGCTGTTTTTT.

This clonotype was counted a few times. The chain combines TRBV6-5 with TRBJ1-2; 9 bases are shared with TRBD1. The CDR3 length is 16 residues. V gave up 0 bases and J gave up 4 bases; unmatched junction bases: 6. Germline CDR1 is MNHEY and CDR2 is SVGAGI. Here the CDR3 reads CASSYSLTGGSYGYTF. CDR3 in DNA: TGTGCCAGCAGTTACTCGTTAACAGGGGGCTCCTATGGCTACACCTTC.

The sample holds many counts of this clonotype. The rearrangement uses TRBV7-9 and TRBJ1-1; D is undetermined. The germline CDR1 and CDR2 sequences are SEHNR and FQNEAQ (reference sequence). V was shortened by 1 base and J by 5 bases, with 14 bases between the two germline ends. CDR3 length: 15 residues. The CDR3 is CASSLEARLGTEAFF. CDR3 DNA: TGTGCCAGCAGCTTAGAGGCTCGTTTGGGGACTGAAGCTTTCTTT.

The chain uses TRBV5-1 and TRBJ2-7; D not resolved. CDR3 length: 14 amino acids. Trimming stripped 2 bases from V and 5 bases from J, with 14 bases between. CDR1 SGHRS and CDR2 YFSETQ come from the germline V gene. CDR3 loop: CASSFNSERDEQYF. For the CDR3, the DNA is TGCGCCAGCAGCTTCAATTCGGAGCGCGACGAGCAGTACTTC.

V gene TRBV2 combines with J gene TRBJ2-3, with 8 bases lining up with TRBD2. The CDR3 consists of 15 residues. V lost 2 bases to trimming and J lost 3 bases; unmatched junction nucleotides: 4. The germline V gene has CDR1 SNHLY and CDR2 FYNNEI. The CDR3 DNA is TGTGCCAGCAGTGAAAGTAGCGGGGTTACAGATACGCAGTATTTT. This codes for CASSESSGVTDTQYF.

Note on this clonotype: Relative to the germline gene, one junction end is altered; a read error may explain this. The gene calls are TRBV7-7 and TRBJ2-3; possible D gene TRBD1, 6 bases. This CDR3 is built from 13 residues. CDR1 is SSHAT and CDR2 is FNYEAQ in the germline V gene (reference sequence). CDR3 nucleotides: TGTGCTAGCAGCTTAATGAGGGGGGATACGCAGTATTTT. As protein: CASSLMRGDTQYF. The whole variable domain, remainder taken from reference TRBV7-7 and TRBJ2-3, is GAGVSQSPRYKVTKRGQDVTLRCDPISSHATLYWYQQALGQGPEFLTYFNYEAQPDKSGLPSDRFSAERPEGSISTLTIQRTEQRDSAMYRCASSLMRGDTQYFGPGTRLTVL.

There are a few counts of this clonotype. V and J are TRBV6-6 and TRBJ1-1; 8 bases agree with TRBD1. V was clipped by 9 bases and J by 1 base; unmatched bases: 4. The germline CDR1 and CDR2 sequences are MNHNY and SVGAGI (reference sequence). CDR3 size: 13 residues. The CDR3 sequence is CASIDRGNTEAFF. The DNA of the CDR3 is TGTGCCAGTATAGACAGGGGGAACACTGAAGCTTTCTTT.

V and J are TRBV9 and TRBJ1-3; TRBD1 might be the D (5 bases). This CDR3 contains 14 residues. The ends were cut back, 7 bases at V and 2 bases at J, with 13 bases in the middle. Germline assignment: CDR1 SGDLS and CDR2 YYNGEE. The CDR3 nucleotides are TGTGCCAGCGCAATAGGGACTACTGGAAACACCATATATTTT. It yields the protein CASAIGTTGNTIYF. Full variable domain (missing parts from reference TRBV9 and TRBJ1-3): DSGVTQTPKHLITATGQRVTLRCSPRSGDLSVYWYQQSLDQGLQFLIQYYNGEERAKGNILERFSAQQFPDLHSELNLSSLELGDSALYFCASAIGTTGNTIYFGEGSWLTVV.

The sample holds a few counts of this clonotype. The chain is built from TRBV12-3 or TRBV12-4 and TRBJ2-1, with D perhaps matching TRBD2 (5 bases). V shed 5 bases and J shed 6 bases, with 11 bases lying between them. This CDR3 comprises 13 residues. The CDR3 nucleotides read TGTGCCAGCAGTGACTTAGCGATCAATGAGCAGTTCTTC. It yields the protein CASSDLAINEQFF.

This clonotype was counted a few times. The chain uses TRBV21-1 and TRBJ1-2; TRBD1, as called in the table, went unchecked against the DNA. TRBV21-1 is termed a pseudogene. This CDR3 contains 12 residues. The DNA of the CDR3 is TGTGCCAGCAGCAAAGGCAGGGGGGGCTACACCTTC. It yields the protein CASSKGRGGYTF.

V and J are TRBV5-1 and TRBJ2-3, with unresolved D. The CDR3 length is 15 residues. Trimming took 8 bases from V and 6 from J, leaving 22 bases between them. CDR1 is SGHRS and CDR2 is YFSETQ in the germline V gene. The CDR3 DNA reads TGCGCCAGGATCCTTCCTGGGAAGGAGAGGGATACGCAGTATTTT. This gives the protein CARILPGKERDTQYF.

Note on this clonotype: This could be a read error, since a much larger clone is one nucleotide away. The V gene is TRBV5-1, the J gene TRBJ1-1, with a possible D match to TRBD1 (5 bases). This CDR3 region has 16 residues. Germline values: CDR1 SGHRS, CDR2 YFSETQ. V lost 3 bases and J 1 base, leaving 16 bases between the germline ends. CDR3: CASSWGIWDSNTEAFF. In DNA form, the CDR3 reads TGCGCCAGCAGCTGGGGGATCTGGGATTCGAACACTGAAGCTTTCTTT.

This clonotype was seen a few times. The chain carries TRBV12-3 or TRBV12-4 and TRBJ2-1; D is perhaps TRBD1 or TRBD2 (5 bases each). CDR3 length: 16 amino acids. V was shortened by 6 bases and J by 6 bases, with 21 bases between the two germline ends. CDR3 residues: CASSPGLRAGGNEQFF. Here the CDR3 DNA reads TGTGCCAGCAGCCCTGGACTTCGAGCTGGGGGCAATGAGCAGTTCTTC.

Ten or more counts support this clonotype. CDR3 sequence reads: CSVVRDIEAFF. CDR3 coding DNA: TGCAGCGTCGTTCGGGACATTGAAGCTTTCTTT. J is TRBJ1-1 and V is TRBV29-1; possible D gene TRBD1, 6 bases. CDR1 is SQVTM and CDR2 is ANQGSEA in the germline V gene. The CDR3 contains 11 residues. V lost 6 bases to trimming and J lost 7 bases, with 12 bases between them.

This clonotype has a handful of counts. A junction boundary mismatches the germline segment, possibly from a read error. This sequence joins TRBV9 and TRBJ2-7; D may be TRBD1 (5 bases). This CDR3 comprises 13 residues. The germline CDR1 and CDR2 sequences are SGDLS and YYNGEE. CDR3 in amino acids: CASSGSGSFEQYF. DNA of the CDR3: TGTGCCAGCAGCGGCTCAGGGTCCTTCGAGCAGTACTTC.

The chain couples TRBV6-1 to TRBJ2-1, with 8 bases that match TRBD1. The CDR3 has 15 residues. V trimming: 5 bases; J trimming: 2 bases; junction bases outside the gene matches: 5. The V gene's germline CDR1 is MNHNS and CDR2 SASEGT. This CDR3 reads CASSPRGPTYNEQFF. In DNA form, the CDR3 reads TGTGCCAGCAGTCCCAGGGGGCCGACCTACAATGAGCAGTTCTTC.

The rearrangement uses TRBV12-3 or TRBV12-4 and TRBJ2-7; D unclear. V lost 3 bases, J lost 0 bases, and 6 bases lay in between. The CDR3 has 13 residues. The CDR3 nucleotides read TGTGCCAGCAGTTTGTACACCTCCTACGAGCAGTACTTC. Protein product: CASSLYTSYEQYF.

Only a few counts were recorded for this clonotype. The chain joins TRBV6-2 or TRBV6-3 to TRBJ1-1; 9 nucleotides match TRBD1. CDR1 MNHEY and CDR2 SVGEGT come from the germline V gene. This CDR3 is 12 amino acids long. V dropped 6 bases and J dropped 8; count of bases not matched to a gene: 4. The CDR3 DNA follows: TGTGCCAGCAGCGGACAGGGGAGCGAAGCTTTCTTT. Amino acid sequence: CASSGQGSEAFF.

This clonotype came up many times. The rearrangement links TRBV14 to TRBJ2-7, with D uncertain. The V end lost 1 base, the J end lost 3 bases, and 13 bases lay between the germline ends. The V gene's germline CDR1 is SGHDN and CDR2 FVKESK. The CDR3 extends over 15 amino acids. CDR3 DNA sequence: TGTGCCAGCAGCCAAGGACTGGGATTGGGCTACGAGCAGTACTTC. It is translated as CASSQGLGLGYEQYF. The variable domain in full, completed from reference TRBV14 and TRBJ2-7, reads EAGVTQFPSHSVIEKGQTVTLRCDPISGHDNLYWYRRVMGKEIKFLLHFVKESKQDESGMPNNRFLAERTGGTYSTLKVQPAELEDSGVYFCASSQGLGLGYEQYFGPGTRLTVT.

The sample holds many counts of this clonotype. The gene calls are TRBV5-1 and TRBJ1-1; TRBD1 might be the D (6 bases). Trimming took 4 bases from V and 7 from J, leaving 14 bases between them. Germline CDR1 SGHRS, CDR2 YFSETQ. The CDR3 loop spans 13 amino acids. The CDR3 loop reads CASSLDSTFEAFF. CDR3 coding DNA: TGCGCCAGCAGCCTGGACAGCACCTTTGAAGCTTTCTTT.